This T cell receptor (beta chain) was identified during a study of blood T cell repertoires in COVID-19. Study details: Both acute and convalescent COVID-19 samples were obtained from the United States, Italy and Spain. T cells, B-cell-depleted T cells, or PBMCs provided the cDNA or gDNA that served as material.

As processed by the authors: The assay estimated nucleated cells by amplifying reference gene primers. The data were produced by immunoSEQ multiplex PCR, yet TCRdb's version contains in-frame clones alone and is incomplete. That table is the source of V, J and clone size, and D and trimming were worked out from the DNA. Altogether about 160,000 clones are present, approximately 91% being singletons, with the ten largest covering approximately 2.4%. The sample comprised peripheral blood. This clonotype was sampled from a man aged 18-30 years with acute or convalescent COVID-19.

This CDR3 is CASSSQMTGKNEQFF. Here the CDR3 DNA reads TGCGCCAGCAGCTCTCAAATGACAGGGAAGAATGAGCAGTTCTTC. The gene calls are TRBV5-1 and TRBJ2-1; 7 bases are shared with TRBD1. Germline V gene lookup returns CDR1 SGHRS and CDR2 YFSETQ. There are 15 residues in the CDR3. J lost 7 bases, V lost 3 bases, and 10 bases had no gene match.